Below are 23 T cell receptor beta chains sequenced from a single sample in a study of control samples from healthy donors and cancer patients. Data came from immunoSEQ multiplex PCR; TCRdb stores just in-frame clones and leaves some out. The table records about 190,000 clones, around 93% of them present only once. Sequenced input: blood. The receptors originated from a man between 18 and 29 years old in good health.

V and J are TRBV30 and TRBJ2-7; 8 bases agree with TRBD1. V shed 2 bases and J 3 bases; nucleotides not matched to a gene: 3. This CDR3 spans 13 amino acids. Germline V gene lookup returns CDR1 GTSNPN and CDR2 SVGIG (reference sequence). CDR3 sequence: CAWSSGGNYEQYF. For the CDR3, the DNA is TGTGCCTGGAGTTCAGGGGGCAACTACGAGCAGTACTTC.

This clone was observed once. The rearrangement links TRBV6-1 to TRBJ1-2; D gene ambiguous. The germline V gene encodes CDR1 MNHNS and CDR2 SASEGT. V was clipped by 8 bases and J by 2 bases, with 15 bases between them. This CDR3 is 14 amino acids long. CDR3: CASWEAQGNYGYTF. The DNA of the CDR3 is TGTGCCAGCTGGGAAGCACAAGGCAACTATGGCTACACCTTC.

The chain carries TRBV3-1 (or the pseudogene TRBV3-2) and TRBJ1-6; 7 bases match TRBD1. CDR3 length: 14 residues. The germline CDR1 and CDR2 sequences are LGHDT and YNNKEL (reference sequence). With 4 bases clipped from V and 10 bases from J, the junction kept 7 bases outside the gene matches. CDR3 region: CASSLQGFGSPLHF. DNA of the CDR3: TGTGCCAGCAGCCTACAGGGGTTCGGCTCACCCCTCCACTTT.

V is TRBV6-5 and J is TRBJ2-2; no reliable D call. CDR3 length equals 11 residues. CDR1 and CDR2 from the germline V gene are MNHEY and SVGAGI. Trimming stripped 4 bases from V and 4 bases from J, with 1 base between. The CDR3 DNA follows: TGTGCCAGCAGTTTCACCGGGGAGCTGTTTTTT. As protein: CASSFTGELFF.

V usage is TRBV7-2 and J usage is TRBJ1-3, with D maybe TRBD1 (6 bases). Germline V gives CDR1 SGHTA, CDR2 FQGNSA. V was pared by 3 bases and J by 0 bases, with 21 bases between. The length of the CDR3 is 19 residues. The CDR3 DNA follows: TGTGCCAGCAGCTTTAAACAGGGACACTCCCGATTCTCTGGAAACACCATATATTTT. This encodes CASSFKQGHSRFSGNTIYF.

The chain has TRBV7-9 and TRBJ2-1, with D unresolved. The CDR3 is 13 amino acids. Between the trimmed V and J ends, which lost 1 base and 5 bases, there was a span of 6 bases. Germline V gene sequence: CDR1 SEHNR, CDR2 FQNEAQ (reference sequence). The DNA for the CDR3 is TGTGCCAGCAGCTTAGAGTCACACAATGAGCAGTTCTTC. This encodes CASSLESHNEQFF.

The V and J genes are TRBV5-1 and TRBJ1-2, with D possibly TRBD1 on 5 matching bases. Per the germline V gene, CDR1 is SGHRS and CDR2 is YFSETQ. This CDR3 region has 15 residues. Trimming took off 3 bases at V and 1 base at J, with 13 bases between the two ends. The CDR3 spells CASSWLTGNNYGYTF. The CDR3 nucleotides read TGCGCCAGCAGCTGGTTAACAGGCAATAACTATGGCTACACCTTC.

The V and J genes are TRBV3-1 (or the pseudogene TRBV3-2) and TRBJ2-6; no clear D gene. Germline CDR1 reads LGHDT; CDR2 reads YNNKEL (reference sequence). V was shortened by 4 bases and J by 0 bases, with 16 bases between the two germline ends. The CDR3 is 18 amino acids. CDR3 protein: CASSPPSYLNSGANVLTF. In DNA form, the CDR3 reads TGTGCCAGCAGCCCCCCGTCCTATCTAAACTCTGGGGCCAACGTCCTGACTTTC.

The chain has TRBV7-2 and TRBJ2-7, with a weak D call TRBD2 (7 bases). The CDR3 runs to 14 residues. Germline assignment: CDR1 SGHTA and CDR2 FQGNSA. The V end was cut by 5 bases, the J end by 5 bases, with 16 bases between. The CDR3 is CASSRGAGVNEQYF. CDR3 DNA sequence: TGTGCCAGCAGCCGGGGGGCAGGGGTAAACGAGCAGTACTTC. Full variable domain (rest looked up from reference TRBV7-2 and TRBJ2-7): GAGVSQSPSNKVTEKGKDVELRCDPISGHTALYWYRQSLGQGLEFLIYFQGNSAPDKSGLPSDRFSAERTGGSVSTLTIQRTQQEDSAVYLCASSRGAGVNEQYFGPGTRLTVT.

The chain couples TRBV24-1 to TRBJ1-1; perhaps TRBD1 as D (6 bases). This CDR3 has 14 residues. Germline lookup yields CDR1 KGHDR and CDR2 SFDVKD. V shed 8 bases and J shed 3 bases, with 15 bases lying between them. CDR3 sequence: CATTDGGADTEAFF. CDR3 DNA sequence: TGTGCCACCACAGACGGGGGCGCGGACACTGAAGCTTTCTTT.

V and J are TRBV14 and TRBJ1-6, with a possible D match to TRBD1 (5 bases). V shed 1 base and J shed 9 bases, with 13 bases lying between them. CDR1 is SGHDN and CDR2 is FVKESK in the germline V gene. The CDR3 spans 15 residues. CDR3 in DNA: TGTGCCAGCAGCCAAGCTGGACATTTCCTTTCACCCCTCCACTTT. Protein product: CASSQAGHFLSPLHF.

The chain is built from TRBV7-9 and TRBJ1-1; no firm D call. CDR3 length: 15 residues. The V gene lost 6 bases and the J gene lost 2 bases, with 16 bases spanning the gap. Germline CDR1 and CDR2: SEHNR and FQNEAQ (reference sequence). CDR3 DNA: TGTGCCAGCAGTCTAGGTGTAGGGCTAAACACTGAAGCTTTCTTT. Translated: CASSLGVGLNTEAFF.

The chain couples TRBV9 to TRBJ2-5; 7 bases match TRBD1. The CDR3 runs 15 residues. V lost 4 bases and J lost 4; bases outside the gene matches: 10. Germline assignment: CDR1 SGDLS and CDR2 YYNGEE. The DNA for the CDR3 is TGTGCCAGCAGCCCCGACAGGGTTTGGGGAGAGACCCAGTACTTC. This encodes CASSPDRVWGETQYF.

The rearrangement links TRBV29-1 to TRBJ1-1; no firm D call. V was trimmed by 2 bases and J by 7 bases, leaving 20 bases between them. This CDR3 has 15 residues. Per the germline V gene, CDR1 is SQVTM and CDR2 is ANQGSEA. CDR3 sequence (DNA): TGCAGCGTTGAAATCGGAGGACCTGGGAAATATGAAGCTTTCTTT. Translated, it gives CSVEIGGPGKYEAFF.

The CDR3 loop is CAIRGTDSGNTIYF. The DNA for the CDR3 is TGTGCCATCAGGGGGACGGACTCTGGAAACACCATATATTTT. V gene TRBV10-3 combines with J gene TRBJ1-3, with D tentatively TRBD1 (5 bases). The V end was cut by 6 bases, the J end by 0 bases, with 9 bases between. The CDR3 runs 14 residues. The germline V gene encodes CDR1 ENHRY and CDR2 SYGVKD.

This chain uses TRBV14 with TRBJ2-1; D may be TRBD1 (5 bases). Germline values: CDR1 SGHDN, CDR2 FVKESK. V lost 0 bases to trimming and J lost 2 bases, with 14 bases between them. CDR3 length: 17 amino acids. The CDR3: CASSQDISGNPYNEQFF. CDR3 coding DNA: TGTGCCAGCAGCCAAGATATTTCAGGGAACCCCTACAATGAGCAGTTCTTC.

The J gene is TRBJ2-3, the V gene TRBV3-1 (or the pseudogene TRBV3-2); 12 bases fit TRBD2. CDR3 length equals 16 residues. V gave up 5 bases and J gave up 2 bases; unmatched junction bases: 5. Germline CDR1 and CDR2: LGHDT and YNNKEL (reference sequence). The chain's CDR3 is CASSARLAGDTDTQYF. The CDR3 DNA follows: TGTGCCAGCAGCGCACGACTAGCGGGGGACACAGATACGCAGTATTTT.

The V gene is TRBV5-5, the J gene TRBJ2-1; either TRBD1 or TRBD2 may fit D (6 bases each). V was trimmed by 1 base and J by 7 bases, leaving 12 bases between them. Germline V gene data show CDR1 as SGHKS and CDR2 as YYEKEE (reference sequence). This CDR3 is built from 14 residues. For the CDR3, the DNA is TGTGCCAGCAGCTTGAAGGGGGGATGGAATGAGCAGTTCTTC. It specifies CASSLKGGWNEQFF.

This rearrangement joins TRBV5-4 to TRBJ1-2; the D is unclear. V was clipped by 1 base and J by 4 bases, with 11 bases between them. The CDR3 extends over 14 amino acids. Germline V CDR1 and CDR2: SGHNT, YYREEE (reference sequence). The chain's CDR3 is CASSLLAGTYGYTF. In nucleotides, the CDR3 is TGTGCCAGCAGCTTGTTAGCGGGAACCTATGGCTACACCTTC.

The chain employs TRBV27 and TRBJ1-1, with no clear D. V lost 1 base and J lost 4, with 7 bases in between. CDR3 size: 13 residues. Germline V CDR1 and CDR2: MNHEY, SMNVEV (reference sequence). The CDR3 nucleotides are TGTGCCAGCAGTTTATATGTGGGCACTGAAGCTTTCTTT. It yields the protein CASSLYVGTEAFF.

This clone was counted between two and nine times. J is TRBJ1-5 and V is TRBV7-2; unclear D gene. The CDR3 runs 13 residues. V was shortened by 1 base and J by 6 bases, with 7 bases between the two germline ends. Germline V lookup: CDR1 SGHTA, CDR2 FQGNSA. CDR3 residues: CASSLDGRQPQHF. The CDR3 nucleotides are TGTGCCAGCAGCTTAGATGGCCGTCAGCCCCAGCATTTT.

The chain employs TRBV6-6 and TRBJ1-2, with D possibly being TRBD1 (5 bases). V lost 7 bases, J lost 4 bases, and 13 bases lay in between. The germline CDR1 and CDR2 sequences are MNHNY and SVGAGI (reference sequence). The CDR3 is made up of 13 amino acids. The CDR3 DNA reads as TGTGCCAGCATCGGGGCAGCCCTCTATGGCTACACCTTC. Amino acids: CASIGAALYGYTF.

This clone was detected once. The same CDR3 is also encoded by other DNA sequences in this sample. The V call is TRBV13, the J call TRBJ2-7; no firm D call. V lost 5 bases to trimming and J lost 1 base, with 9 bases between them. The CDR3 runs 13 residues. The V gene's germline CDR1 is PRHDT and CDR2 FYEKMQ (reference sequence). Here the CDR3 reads CASSRGPSYEQYF. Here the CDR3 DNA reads TGTGCCAGCAGCCGAGGACCTTCCTACGAGCAGTACTTC.